The 24 T cell receptor beta chains presented below share a single source sample, sequenced in a study of T cells after yellow fever vaccination. TCRdb ran MiXCR on the 5' RACE reads and lists one entry per CDR3 protein. The sample contains tens of thousands of distinct CDR3 sequences, about 7.7% of which appear only once. Specimen: CD8+ T cells sorted from PBMCs, collected on the day of the yellow fever booster vaccination. These receptors originate from a man aged 30 to 39 who received the YFV17D yellow fever vaccine.

The chain uses TRBV27 and TRBJ1-5, with D hard to call. Germline V lookup: CDR1 MNHEY, CDR2 SMNVEV (reference sequence). Trimming removed 7 bases at V and 10 bases at J, with 5 bases between. This CDR3 comprises 9 residues. The CDR3 DNA reads TGTGCCAGCATGACTCCCCAGCATTTT. Translation: CASMTPQHF.

This clonotype was seen many times. The chain links TRBV28 to TRBJ2-1; possibly TRBD1 for D (5 bases). Germline loops: CDR1 MDHEN, CDR2 SYDVKM. The CDR3 totals 12 residues. V gave up 5 bases and J gave up 9 bases, with 11 bases separating them. In DNA, the CDR3 is TGTGCCAGCAGTCTTGACAGTGGTGAGCAGTTCTTC. Translation gives CASSLDSGEQFF.

This clonotype was seen ten or more times. The CDR3 DNA follows: TGTGCCAGCAGCTTACCGCCTAGCGGGAACGAGCAGTACTTC. As protein: CASSLPPSGNEQYF. This rearrangement joins TRBV7-2 to TRBJ2-7; 9 bases map to TRBD2. With V trimmed by 2 bases and J by 5 bases, 4 bases remained unmatched. CDR1 is SGHTA, CDR2 FQGNSA, per germline. The CDR3 has 14 residues.

This clonotype occurred a few times. The CDR3 protein is CASSPPTSTNTGELFF. The CDR3 DNA sequence: TGTGCCAGCTCACCACCGACATCCACGAACACCGGGGAGCTGTTTTTT. V usage is TRBV18 and J usage is TRBJ2-2, with unresolved D. The length of the CDR3 is 16 residues. With 0 bases removed from V and 0 bases from J, the gap between germline ends came to 8 bases. Germline values: CDR1 KGHSH, CDR2 LQKENI.

The chain joins TRBV3-1 to TRBJ2-1; tentatively, D is TRBD2 (6 bases). This CDR3 spans 12 amino acids. Trimming took off 8 bases at V and 9 bases at J, with 14 bases between the two ends. The germline V gene encodes CDR1 LGHDT and CDR2 YNNKEL (reference sequence). CDR3 sequence reads: CASCGLTGEQFF. The CDR3 nucleotides read TGTGCCAGCTGCGGACTAACCGGTGAGCAGTTCTTC.

There are a few counts of this clonotype. This chain connects TRBV19 to TRBJ2-7; 9 bases are shared with TRBD2. The CDR3 contains 15 residues. CDR1 is LNHDA and CDR2 is SQIVND in the germline V gene (reference sequence). The J segment lost 5 bases and the V segment lost 10 bases, leaving 15 bases of the junction unmatched. The CDR3 nucleotides read TGTGCCACGTCCCGAAGCGGGAGGTACCCTAACGAGCAGTACTTC. The encoded protein is CATSRSGRYPNEQYF.

The chain couples TRBV7-9 to TRBJ2-1, with TRBD2 matching 11 bases. This CDR3 is built from 16 residues. The trim removed 4 bases at V and 8 bases at J, leaving 10 bases unmatched. From germline, CDR1 is SEHNR and CDR2 FQNEAQ (reference sequence). This CDR3 reads CASSSQLAGEVDEQFF. CDR3 bases: TGTGCCAGCAGCTCCCAACTAGCGGGAGAGGTCGATGAGCAGTTCTTC.

This clonotype was observed a few times. J is TRBJ2-3 and V is TRBV27; D not resolved. CDR1 and CDR2 (germline): MNHEY, SMNVEV (reference sequence). V lost 6 bases and J 6 bases, leaving 13 bases between the germline ends. This CDR3 contains 13 residues. CDR3 bases: TGTGCCAGCAGAGGTACCGGTGGGGATACGCAGTATTTT. It encodes CASRGTGGDTQYF.

This clonotype was counted a few times. The chain is built from TRBV6-2 or TRBV6-3 and TRBJ2-7, with D unresolved. Germline loops: CDR1 MNHEY, CDR2 SVGEGT. V was shortened by 0 bases and J by 7 bases, with 10 bases between the two germline ends. This CDR3 region has 13 residues. The CDR3 sequence is CASSYSTAGEQYF. The CDR3 DNA reads as TGTGCCAGCAGTTACTCGACGGCCGGAGAGCAGTACTTC.

The sample holds a few counts of this clonotype. The rearrangement uses TRBV5-1 and TRBJ2-5; D unresolved. This CDR3 has 14 amino acids. Trimming removed 0 bases from V and 2 bases from J, with 8 bases in between. Germline CDR1 and CDR2: SGHRS and YFSETQ. The CDR3 spells CASSLEVGQETQYF. CDR3 in DNA: TGCGCCAGCAGCTTGGAAGTGGGGCAAGAGACCCAGTACTTC.

This clonotype was seen a few times. The V gene is TRBV7-2, the J gene TRBJ2-5; 8 nucleotides align to TRBD2. The V gene's germline CDR1 is SGHTA and CDR2 FQGNSA. The CDR3 has 15 amino acids. With 1 base clipped from V and 1 base from J, the junction kept 2 bases outside the gene matches. For the CDR3, the DNA is TGTGCCAGCAGCTTAGATCTAGCGGGCCAAGAGACCCAGTACTTC. Translated: CASSLDLAGQETQYF.

The chain joins TRBV29-1 to TRBJ2-7; possibly TRBD1 or TRBD2 for D (5 bases each). The CDR3 contains 13 residues. CDR1 and CDR2 (germline): SQVTM, ANQGSEA. Trimming took 6 bases from V and 5 from J, leaving 17 bases between them. The CDR3, as DNA: TGCAGCGTCGCATCCGCCGGGGCAAACGAGCAGTACTTC. Amino acids: CSVASAGANEQYF.

This clonotype was seen only a few times. The J gene is TRBJ1-1, the V gene TRBV4-2, with D unclear. The length of the CDR3 is 14 residues. The germline gives CDR1 LGHNA, CDR2 YNFKEQ. The V and J ends lost 1 base and 2 bases respectively, with 8 bases between them. CDR3 bases: TGTGCCAGCAGCCAAGTCCCCCTTAACACTGAAGCTTTCTTT. Encoded protein: CASSQVPLNTEAFF.

This chain joins TRBV18 and TRBJ2-1, with D perhaps matching TRBD2 (6 bases). Germline CDR1 reads KGHSH; CDR2 reads LQKENI. With 0 bases removed from V and 9 bases from J, the gap between germline ends came to 18 bases. The CDR3 consists of 16 residues. CDR3 region: CASSPPGGMNFGEQFF. For the CDR3, the DNA is TGTGCCAGCTCACCACCGGGCGGGATGAATTTCGGTGAGCAGTTCTTC.

The chain couples TRBV20-1 to TRBJ1-6; the D is unclear. The CDR3 is made up of 14 amino acids. The germline CDR1 and CDR2 sequences are DFQATT and SNEGSKA (reference sequence). With 6 bases removed from V and 7 bases from J, the gap between germline ends came to 16 bases. The CDR3 sequence: CSAPVQWENSPLHF. The DNA for the CDR3 is TGCAGTGCCCCCGTTCAGTGGGAGAATTCACCCCTCCACTTT.

This clonotype has at least ten counts. The rearrangement links TRBV7-2 to TRBJ2-3; 7 nucleotides agree with TRBD2. Per the germline V gene, CDR1 is SGHTA and CDR2 is FQGNSA. The V and J ends lost 1 base and 6 bases, in that order; junction bases with no gene match: 7. There are 15 residues in the CDR3. CDR3 sequence (DNA): TGTGCCAGCAGCTTAGTCGGCGGGAGCGGGGATACGCAGTATTTT. Protein sequence: CASSLVGGSGDTQYF. The whole variable domain, remainder taken from reference TRBV7-2 and TRBJ2-3, is GAGVSQSPSNKVTEKGKDVELRCDPISGHTALYWYRQSLGQGLEFLIYFQGNSAPDKSGLPSDRFSAERTGGSVSTLTIQRTQQEDSAVYLCASSLVGGSGDTQYFGPGTRLTVL.

This clonotype occurred a few times. The chain links TRBV20-1 to TRBJ1-2; a possible D gene is TRBD1 (6 bases). V lost 3 bases to trimming and J lost 7 bases, with 15 bases between them. Germline-derived CDR1 and CDR2 are DFQATT and SNEGSKA (reference sequence). There are 13 residues in the CDR3. The CDR3 DNA is TGCAGTGCTAGTGGGGGCTCCACTGGTGGCTACACCTTC. Residues: CSASGGSTGGYTF.

The chain uses TRBV15 and TRBJ2-4; D gene unclear. Trimming shortened V by 6 bases and J by 0 bases, and 18 bases separated the two germline ends. The CDR3 extends over 17 amino acids. CDR1 LNHNV and CDR2 YYDKDF come from the germline V gene (reference sequence). The CDR3 sequence is CATRGYGQQPAKNIQYF. The CDR3 DNA reads as TGTGCCACCAGGGGGTACGGGCAGCAGCCAGCCAAAAACATTCAGTACTTC.

The V gene is TRBV12-3 or TRBV12-4, the J gene TRBJ2-5, with D possibly being TRBD1 (6 bases). The CDR3 loop spans 15 amino acids. The germline V and J ends were trimmed by 3 bases and 0 bases, with 11 bases remaining between them. The CDR3, as DNA: TGTGCCAGCAGTTTCCCCAGGGGTGACCAAGAGACCCAGTACTTC. It translates to CASSFPRGDQETQYF.

This clonotype was seen a handful of times. This chain links TRBV19 with TRBJ1-1; D gene unclear. The V and J ends lost 8 bases and 1 base respectively, with 8 bases between them. CDR1 and CDR2 from the germline V gene are LNHDA and SQIVND (reference sequence). The CDR3 has 12 residues. The CDR3 sequence: CASRPGNTEAFF. CDR3 in DNA: TGTGCCAGTCGCCCAGGGAACACTGAAGCTTTCTTT.

This chain joins TRBV7-6 and TRBJ2-1; perhaps TRBD2 as D (5 bases). Trimming shortened V by 5 bases and J by 0 bases, and 11 bases separated the two germline ends. The CDR3 length is 15 residues. Per germline, CDR1 SGHVS and CDR2 FNYEAQ. The CDR3 nucleotides are TGTGCCAGCAGCGAGGGTATGAGCTCCTACAATGAGCAGTTCTTC. Protein sequence: CASSEGMSSYNEQFF.

This chain connects TRBV30 to TRBJ2-7; TRBD1 is a possible D gene (6 bases). This CDR3 region has 14 residues. The germline gives CDR1 GTSNPN, CDR2 SVGIG (reference sequence). Trimming shortened V by 0 bases and J by 3 bases, and 12 bases separated the two germline ends. CDR3 nucleotides: TGTGCCTGGAGTGTTTGGGACACCTACTACGAGCAGTACTTC. This codes for CAWSVWDTYYEQYF.

This clonotype was detected only a few times. This chain links TRBV25-1 with TRBJ2-7, with D perhaps given as TRBD1 or TRBD2 (5 bases each). The V end lost 2 bases, the J end lost 3 bases, and 8 bases lay between the germline ends. The CDR3 extends over 13 amino acids. From germline, CDR1 is MGHDK and CDR2 SYGVNS. The DNA of the CDR3 is TGTGCCAGCAGTGAACCTGGGGGCTACGAGCAGTACTTC. It translates to CASSEPGGYEQYF.

This clonotype was counted at least ten times. V gene TRBV27 combines with J gene TRBJ2-1; the D gene is possibly TRBD2 (5 bases). CDR3 length equals 15 residues. CDR1 and CDR2 from the germline V gene are MNHEY and SMNVEV (reference sequence). Trimming cost V 5 bases and J 5 bases, with 16 bases left between them. The CDR3 nucleotides read TGTGCCAGCAGTCCTAGGGTGGACGGGGACAATGAGCAGTTCTTC. Amino acid sequence: CASSPRVDGDNEQFF.